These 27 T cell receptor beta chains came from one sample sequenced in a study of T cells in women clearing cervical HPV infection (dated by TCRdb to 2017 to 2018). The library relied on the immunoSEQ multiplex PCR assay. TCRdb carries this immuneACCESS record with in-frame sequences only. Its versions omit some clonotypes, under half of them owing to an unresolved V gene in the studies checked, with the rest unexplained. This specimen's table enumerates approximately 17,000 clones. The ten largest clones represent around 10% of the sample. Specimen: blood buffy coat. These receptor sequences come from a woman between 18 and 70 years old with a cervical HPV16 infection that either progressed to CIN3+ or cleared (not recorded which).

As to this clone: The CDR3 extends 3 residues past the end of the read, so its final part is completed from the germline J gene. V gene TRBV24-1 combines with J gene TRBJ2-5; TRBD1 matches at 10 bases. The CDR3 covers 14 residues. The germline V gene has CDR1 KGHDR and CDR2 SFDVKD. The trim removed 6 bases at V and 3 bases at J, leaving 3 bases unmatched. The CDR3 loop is CATSYGTGEETQYF. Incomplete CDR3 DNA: TGTGCCACCAGTTATGGGACAGGGGAAGAGACC.

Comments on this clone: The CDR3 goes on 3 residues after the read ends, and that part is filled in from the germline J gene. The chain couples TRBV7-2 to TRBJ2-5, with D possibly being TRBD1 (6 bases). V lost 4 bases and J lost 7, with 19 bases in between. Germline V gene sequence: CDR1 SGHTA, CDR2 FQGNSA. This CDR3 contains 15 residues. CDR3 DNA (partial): TGTGCCAGCAGCTCGTTCTCAGGGGTTGAAGGGACC. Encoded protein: CASSSFSGVEGT. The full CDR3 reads CASSSFSGVEGTQYF.

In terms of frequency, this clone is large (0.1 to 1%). The CDR3 here is CASSLSPGNEQFF. The sequenced part of the CDR3 DNA is TGTGCCAGCAGCTTGTCTCCGGGTAATGAG. The chain couples TRBV5-6 to TRBJ2-1; D uncertain. The read is 3 residues too short to cover the CDR3 end, so that end is filled in from the germline J gene. The CDR3 is 13 amino acids. Deletions cut 1 base from V and 7 bases from J, with 9 bases between. Germline V gene sequence: CDR1 SGHDT, CDR2 YYEEEE.

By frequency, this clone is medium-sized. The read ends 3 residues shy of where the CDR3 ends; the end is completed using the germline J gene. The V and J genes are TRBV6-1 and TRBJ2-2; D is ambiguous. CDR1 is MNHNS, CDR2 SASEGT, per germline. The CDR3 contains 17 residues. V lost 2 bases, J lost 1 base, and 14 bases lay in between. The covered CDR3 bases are TGTGCCAGCAGTGAATGGGCAGGTACCCTGAACACCGGGGAG. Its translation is CASSEWAGTLNTGE. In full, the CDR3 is CASSEWAGTLNTGELFF.

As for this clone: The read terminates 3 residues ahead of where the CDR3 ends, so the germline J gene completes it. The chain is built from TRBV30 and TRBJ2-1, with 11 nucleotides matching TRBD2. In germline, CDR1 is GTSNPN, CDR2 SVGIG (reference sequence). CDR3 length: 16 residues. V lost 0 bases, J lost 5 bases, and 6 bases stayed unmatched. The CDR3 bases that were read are TGTGCCTGGAGTGTACTGGGGACTAGCGGTAACAATGAG. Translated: CAWSVLGTSGNNE. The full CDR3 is CAWSVLGTSGNNEQFF.

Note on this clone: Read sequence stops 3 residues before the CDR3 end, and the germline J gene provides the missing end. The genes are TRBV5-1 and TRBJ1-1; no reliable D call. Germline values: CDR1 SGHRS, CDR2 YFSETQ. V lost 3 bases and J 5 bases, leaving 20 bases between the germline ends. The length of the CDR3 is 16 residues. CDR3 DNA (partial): TGCGCCAGCAGCTCGGCTAACAGTGGCAGATGGACTGAA. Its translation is CASSSANSGRWTE. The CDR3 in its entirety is CASSSANSGRWTEAFF.

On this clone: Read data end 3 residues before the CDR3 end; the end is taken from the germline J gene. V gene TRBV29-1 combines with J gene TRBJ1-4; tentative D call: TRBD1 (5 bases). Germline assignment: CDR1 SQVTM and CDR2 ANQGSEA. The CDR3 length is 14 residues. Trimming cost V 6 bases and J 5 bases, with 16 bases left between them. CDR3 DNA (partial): TGCAGCGTCCCCGGCCTAGACAGAAATGAAAAA. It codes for CSVPGLDRNEK. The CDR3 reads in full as CSVPGLDRNEKLFF.

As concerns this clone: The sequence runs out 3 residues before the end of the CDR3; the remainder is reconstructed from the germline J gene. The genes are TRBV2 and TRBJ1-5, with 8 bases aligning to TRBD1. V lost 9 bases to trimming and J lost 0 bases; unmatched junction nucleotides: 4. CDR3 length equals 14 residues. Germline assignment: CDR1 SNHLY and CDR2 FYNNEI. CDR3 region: CASRTGNSNQPQHF. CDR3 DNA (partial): TGTGCCAGTCGGACAGGGAATAGCAATCAGCCC. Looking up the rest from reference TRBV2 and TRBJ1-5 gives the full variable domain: EPEVTQTPSHQVTQMGQEVILRCVPISNHLYFYWYRQILGQKVEFLVSFYNNEISEKSEIFDDQFSVERPDGSNFTLKIRSTKLEDSAMYFCASRTGNSNQPQHFGDGTRLSIL.

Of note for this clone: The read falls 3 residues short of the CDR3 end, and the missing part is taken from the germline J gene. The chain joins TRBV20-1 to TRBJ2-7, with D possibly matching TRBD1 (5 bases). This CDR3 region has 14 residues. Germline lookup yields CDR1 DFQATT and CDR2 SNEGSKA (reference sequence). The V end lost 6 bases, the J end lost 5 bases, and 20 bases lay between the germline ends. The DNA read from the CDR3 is TGCAGTGCCCAACCCTTTCAGGGAATCGACGAG. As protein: CSAQPFQGIDE. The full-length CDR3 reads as CSAQPFQGIDEQYF.

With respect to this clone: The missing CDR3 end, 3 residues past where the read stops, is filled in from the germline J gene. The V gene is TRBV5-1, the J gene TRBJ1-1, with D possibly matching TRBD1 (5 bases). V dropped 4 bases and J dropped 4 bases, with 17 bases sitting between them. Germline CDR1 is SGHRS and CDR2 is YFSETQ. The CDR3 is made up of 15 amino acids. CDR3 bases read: TGCGCCAGCAGCACGAGCCTTCAGGGAGGCACTGAA. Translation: CASSTSLQGGTE. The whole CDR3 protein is CASSTSLQGGTEAFF.

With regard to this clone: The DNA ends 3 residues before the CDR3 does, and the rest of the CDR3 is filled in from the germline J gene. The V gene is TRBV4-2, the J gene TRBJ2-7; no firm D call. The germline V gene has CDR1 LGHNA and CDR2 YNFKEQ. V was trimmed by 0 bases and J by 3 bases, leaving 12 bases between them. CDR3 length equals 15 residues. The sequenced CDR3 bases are TGTGCCAGCAGCCAAGATAGTAGCCCCGACTACGAG. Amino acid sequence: CASSQDSSPDYE. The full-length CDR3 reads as CASSQDSSPDYEQYF.

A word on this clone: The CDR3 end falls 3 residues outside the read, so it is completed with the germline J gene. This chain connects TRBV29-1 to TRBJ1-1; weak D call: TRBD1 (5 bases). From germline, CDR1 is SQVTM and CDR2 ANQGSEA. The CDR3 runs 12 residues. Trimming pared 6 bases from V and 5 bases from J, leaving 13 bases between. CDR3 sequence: CSVLPGGTEAFF. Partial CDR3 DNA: TGCAGCGTCCTCCCCGGGGGGACTGAA. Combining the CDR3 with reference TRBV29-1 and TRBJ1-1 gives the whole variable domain SAVISQKPSRDICQRGTSLTIQCQVDSQVTMMFWYRQQPGQSLTLIATANQGSEATYESGFVIDKFPISRPNLTFSTLTVSNMSPEDSSIYLCSVLPGGTEAFFGQGTRLTVV.

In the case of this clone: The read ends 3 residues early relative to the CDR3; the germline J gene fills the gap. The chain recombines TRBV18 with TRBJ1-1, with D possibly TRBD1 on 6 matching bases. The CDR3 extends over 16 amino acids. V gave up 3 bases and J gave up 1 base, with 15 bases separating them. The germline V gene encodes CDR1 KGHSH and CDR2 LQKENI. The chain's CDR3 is CASSPRPYRANTEAFF. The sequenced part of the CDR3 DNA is TGTGCCAGCTCACCTAGGCCTTACAGGGCGAACACTGAA.

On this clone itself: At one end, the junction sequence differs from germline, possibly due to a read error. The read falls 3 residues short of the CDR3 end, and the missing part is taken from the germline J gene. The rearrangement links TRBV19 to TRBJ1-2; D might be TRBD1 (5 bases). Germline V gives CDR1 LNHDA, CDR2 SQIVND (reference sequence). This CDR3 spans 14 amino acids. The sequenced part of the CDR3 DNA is TGTGCCAGTAATATACGAGGGGTCTTATATGGC. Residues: CASNIRGVLYG. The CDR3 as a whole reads CASNIRGVLYGYTF.

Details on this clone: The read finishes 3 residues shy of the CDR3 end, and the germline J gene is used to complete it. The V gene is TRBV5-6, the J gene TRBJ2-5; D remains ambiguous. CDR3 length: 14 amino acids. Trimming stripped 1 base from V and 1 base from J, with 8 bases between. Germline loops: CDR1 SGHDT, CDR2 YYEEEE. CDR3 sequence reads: CASSLMVAQETQYF. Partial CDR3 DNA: TGTGCCAGCAGCTTGATGGTAGCCCAAGAGACC.

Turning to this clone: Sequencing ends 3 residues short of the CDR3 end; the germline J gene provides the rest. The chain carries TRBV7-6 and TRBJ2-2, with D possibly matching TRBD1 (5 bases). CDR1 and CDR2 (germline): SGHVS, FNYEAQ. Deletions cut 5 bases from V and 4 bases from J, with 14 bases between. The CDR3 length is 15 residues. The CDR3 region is CASSRAQGPTGELFF. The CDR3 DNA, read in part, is TGTGCCAGCAGCCGAGCTCAGGGCCCCACCGGGGAG.

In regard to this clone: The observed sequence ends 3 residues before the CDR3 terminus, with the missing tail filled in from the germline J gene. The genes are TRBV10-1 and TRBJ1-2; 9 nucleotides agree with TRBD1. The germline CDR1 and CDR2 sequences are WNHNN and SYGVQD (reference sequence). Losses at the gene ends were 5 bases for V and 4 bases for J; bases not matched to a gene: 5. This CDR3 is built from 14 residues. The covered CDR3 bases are TGCGCCAGCAGTCCCGGGACAGGGTCCTATGGC. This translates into CASSPGTGSYG. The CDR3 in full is CASSPGTGSYGYTF.

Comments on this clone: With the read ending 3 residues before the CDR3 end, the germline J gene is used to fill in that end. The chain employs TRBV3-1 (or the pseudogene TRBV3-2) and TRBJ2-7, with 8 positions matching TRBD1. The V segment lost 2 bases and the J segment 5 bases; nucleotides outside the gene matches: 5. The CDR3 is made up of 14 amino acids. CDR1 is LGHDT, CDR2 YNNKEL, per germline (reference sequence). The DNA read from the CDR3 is TGTGCCAGCAGCCAACTGGACAGGGAGAACGAG. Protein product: CASSQLDRENE. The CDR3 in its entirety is CASSQLDRENEQYF.

Incomplete CDR3 DNA: TGTGCCAGCAGTGAATCGAGAAGGGCAAACACCGGGGAG. Its protein product is CASSESRRANTGE. From start to end, the CDR3 is CASSESRRANTGELFF. The chain couples TRBV2 to TRBJ2-2; D is unclear. The sequenced fragment ends 3 residues before the CDR3 boundary, so the rest is inferred from the germline J gene. Germline CDR1 is SNHLY and CDR2 is FYNNEI. V gave up 2 bases and J gave up 2 bases, with 12 bases separating them. The CDR3 extends over 16 amino acids.

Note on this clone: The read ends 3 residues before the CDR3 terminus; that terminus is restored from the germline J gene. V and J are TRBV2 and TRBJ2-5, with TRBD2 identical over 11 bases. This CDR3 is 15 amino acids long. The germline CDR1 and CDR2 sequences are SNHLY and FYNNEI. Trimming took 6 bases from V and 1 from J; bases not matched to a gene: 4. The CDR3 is CASSLAGGRQETQYF. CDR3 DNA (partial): TGTGCCAGCAGCCTAGCGGGGGGCCGCCAAGAGACC.

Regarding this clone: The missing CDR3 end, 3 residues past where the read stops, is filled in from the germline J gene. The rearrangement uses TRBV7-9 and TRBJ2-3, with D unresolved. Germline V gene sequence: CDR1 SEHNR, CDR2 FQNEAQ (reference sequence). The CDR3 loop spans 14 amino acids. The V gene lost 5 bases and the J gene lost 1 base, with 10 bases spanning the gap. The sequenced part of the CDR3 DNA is TGTGCCAGCAGCCCGCGGCCCCGCACAGATACG. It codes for CASSPRPRTDT. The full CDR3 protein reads CASSPRPRTDTQYF.

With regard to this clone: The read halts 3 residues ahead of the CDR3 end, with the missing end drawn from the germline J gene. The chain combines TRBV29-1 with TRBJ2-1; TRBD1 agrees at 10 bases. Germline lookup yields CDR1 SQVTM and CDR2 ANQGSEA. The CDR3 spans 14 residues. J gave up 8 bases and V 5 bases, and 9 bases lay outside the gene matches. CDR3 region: CSVTSGTGVHEQFF. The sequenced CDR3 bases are TGCAGCGTTACCTCCGGGACAGGGGTCCATGAG.

CDR3 DNA (partial): TGTGCCAGCAGCCAGACAGGGTATGGC. Its translation is CASSQTGYG. The complete CDR3 reads CASSQTGYGYTF. The chain combines TRBV14 with TRBJ1-2; TRBD1 agrees at 7 bases. The missing CDR3 end, 3 residues past where the read stops, is filled in from the germline J gene. The CDR3 spans 12 residues. Germline CDR1 and CDR2: SGHDN and FVKESK. With V trimmed by 3 bases and J by 5 bases, 0 bases remained unmatched.

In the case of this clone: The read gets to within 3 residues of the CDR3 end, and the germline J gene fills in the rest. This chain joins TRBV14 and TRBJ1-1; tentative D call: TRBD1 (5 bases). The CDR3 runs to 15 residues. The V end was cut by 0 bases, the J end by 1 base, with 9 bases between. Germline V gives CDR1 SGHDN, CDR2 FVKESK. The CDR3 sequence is CASSQDMGGNTEAFF. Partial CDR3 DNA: TGTGCCAGCAGCCAAGATATGGGGGGGAACACTGAA. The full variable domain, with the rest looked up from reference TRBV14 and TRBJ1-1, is EAGVTQFPSHSVIEKGQTVTLRCDPISGHDNLYWYRRVMGKEIKFLLHFVKESKQDESGMPNNRFLAERTGGTYSTLKVQPAELEDSGVYFCASSQDMGGNTEAFFGQGTRLTVV.

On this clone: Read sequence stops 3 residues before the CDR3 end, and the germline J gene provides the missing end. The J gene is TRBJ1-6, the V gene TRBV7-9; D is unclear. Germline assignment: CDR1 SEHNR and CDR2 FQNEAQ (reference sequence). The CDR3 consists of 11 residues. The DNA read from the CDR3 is TGTGCCAGCAGCTCCTCATCAGCC. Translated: CASSSSSA. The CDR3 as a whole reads CASSSSSALHF.

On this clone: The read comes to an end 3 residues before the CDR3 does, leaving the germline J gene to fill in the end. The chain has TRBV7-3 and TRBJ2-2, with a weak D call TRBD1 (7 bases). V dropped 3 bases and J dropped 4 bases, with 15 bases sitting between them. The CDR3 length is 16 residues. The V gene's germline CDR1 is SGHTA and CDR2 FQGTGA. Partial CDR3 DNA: TGTGCCAGCAGCTTTTCCCTTCAGGGGGGCACCGGGGAG. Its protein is CASSFSLQGGTGE. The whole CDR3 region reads CASSFSLQGGTGELFF.

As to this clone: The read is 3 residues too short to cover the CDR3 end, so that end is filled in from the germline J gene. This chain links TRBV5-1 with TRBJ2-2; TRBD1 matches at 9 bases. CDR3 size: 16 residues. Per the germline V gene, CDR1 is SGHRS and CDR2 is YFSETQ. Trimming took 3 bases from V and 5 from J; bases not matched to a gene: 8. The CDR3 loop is CASSSSGTGYTGELFF. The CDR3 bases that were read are TGCGCCAGCAGCTCATCCGGGACAGGGTATACCGGGGAG.